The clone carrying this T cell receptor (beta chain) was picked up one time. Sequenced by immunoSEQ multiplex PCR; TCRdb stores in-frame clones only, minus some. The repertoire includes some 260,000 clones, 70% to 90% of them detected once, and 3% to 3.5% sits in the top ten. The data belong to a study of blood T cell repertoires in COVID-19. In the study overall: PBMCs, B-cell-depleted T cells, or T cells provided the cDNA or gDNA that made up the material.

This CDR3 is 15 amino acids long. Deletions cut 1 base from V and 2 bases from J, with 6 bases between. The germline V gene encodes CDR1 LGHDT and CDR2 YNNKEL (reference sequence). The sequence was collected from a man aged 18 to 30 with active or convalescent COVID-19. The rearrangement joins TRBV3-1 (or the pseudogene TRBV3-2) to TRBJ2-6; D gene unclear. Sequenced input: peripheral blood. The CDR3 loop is CASSQGVTGANVLTF. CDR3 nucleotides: TGTGCCAGCAGCCAAGGAGTGACTGGGGCCAACGTCCTGACTTTC.